Listed below are T cell receptor beta chains from one sample, sequenced in a study of cytotoxic CD8 clonotypes in ibrutinib-treated CLL. Some clones are missing from TCRdb's copy, which holds only in-frame ones; the method was immunoSEQ multiplex PCR. This sample has around 29,000 clones, with 55% to 75% found just once. The material was PBMCs, obtained after 24 months of ibrutinib treatment. The receptor set was obtained from a human donor with chronic lymphocytic leukemia. Both conserved end residues are part of each CDR3. Fields, in order: V gene, clone size, J gene, D gene, CDR3 DNA, CDR3 protein. The D gene is left open where the match is weak. Only part of the rows carry a size: once, few, many, or a class if the clone is expanded.

TRBV27	once	TRBJ1-2	TRBD1	TGTGCCAGCAGTCCCACAGGGGGCCTTTATGGCTACACCTTC	CASSPTGGLYGYTF
TRBV5-1	.	TRBJ2-5	.	TGCGCCAGCAGCCCGCAGGTCCAAGAGACCCAGTACTTC	CASSPQVQETQYF
TRBV5-1	.	TRBJ2-3	.	TGCGCCAGCAGCTTTCGGGATACGCAGTATTTT	CASSFRDTQYF
TRBV6-1	.	TRBJ2-6	.	TGTGCCAGCAGTGGAGGGACACTAAGCTCTGGGGCCAACGTCCTGACTTTC	CASSGGTLSSGANVLTF
TRBV7-3	few	TRBJ1-4	.	TGTGCCAGCAGCCCCGGACCCTCTAATGAAAAACTGTTTTTT	CASSPGPSNEKLFF
TRBV5-8	.	TRBJ1-5	TRBD1	TGTGCCAGCAGCCCCGGGACAGCCCAGACGCCCCAGCATTTT	CASSPGTAQTPQHF
TRBV2	few	TRBJ2-1	.	TGTGCCAGCAATGCCCGGGGGAACTCCTACAATGAGCAGTTCTTC	CASNARGNSYNEQFF
TRBV18	.	TRBJ2-1	.	TGTGCCAGCTCACCCTCCCCGTACAATGAGCAGTTCTTC	CASSPSPYNEQFF
TRBV2	few	TRBJ2-1	.	TGTGCCAGCATACTCGGGCAATACAATGAGCAGTTCTTC	CASILGQYNEQFF
TRBV28	.	TRBJ1-2	.	TGTGCCAGCAGCTCAACAGGGACGGCTAACTATGGCTACACCTTC	CASSSTGTANYGYTF
TRBV30	.	TRBJ2-1	.	TGTGCCTGGAGTCCCTCCTCCTACAATGAGCAGTTCTTC	CAWSPSSYNEQFF
TRBV15	few	TRBJ2-3	TRBD1	TGTGCCACCAGGCCGACAGGGGGTACAGATACGCAGTATTTT	CATRPTGGTDTQYF
TRBV4-1	.	TRBJ2-1	TRBD2	TGCGCCAGCAGCCAAGCGAATTCCGGGACTAGAAAGTTCTTC	CASSQANSGTRKFF
TRBV2	.	TRBJ2-1	TRBD1	TGTGCCAGCAGTGACTCGGGACAGAGATTGTACAATGAGCAGTTCTTC	CASSDSGQRLYNEQFF
TRBV10-1	once	TRBJ2-7	TRBD2	TGCGCCAGCAGTGACTCCGGCGGGGGGCTTAACGAGCAGTACTTC	CASSDSGGGLNEQYF
TRBV29-1	.	TRBJ2-5	.	TGCAGCGTTGAAGAAGCAGTTGAGACCCAGTACTTC	CSVEEAVETQYF
TRBV4-2	few	TRBJ2-1	TRBD2	TGTGCCAGCAGCCTCGAATTAGCGGGGGCCCGGAATGAGCAGTTCTTC	CASSLELAGARNEQFF
TRBV29-1	.	TRBJ2-1	TRBD2	TGCAGCGTTGCTAGCGGGGTCGACAATGAGCAGTTCTTC	CSVASGVDNEQFF
TRBV5-1	.	TRBJ2-4	.	TGCGCCAGCAGCTTGGATACACCAGCCAAAAACATTCAGTACTTC	CASSLDTPAKNIQYF
TRBV5-1	.	TRBJ2-7	.	TGCGCCAGCAGCTTGGGTCGCAGCTCCTACGAGCAGTACTTC	CASSLGRSSYEQYF
TRBV9	once	TRBJ2-3	TRBD2	TGTGCCAGCAGCGTTGCCGGGACTAGCGGACTAGATACGCAGTATTTT	CASSVAGTSGLDTQYF
TRBV25-1	medium-sized	TRBJ2-3	TRBD2	TGTGCCAGCAGTGAACCCCCAGCGGGGGGAGCAGATACGCAGTATTTT	CASSEPPAGGADTQYF
TRBV7-9	.	TRBJ1-1	TRBD1	TGTGCCAGCAGCAAGGGACAGGGGGCAGACACTGAAGCTTTCTTT	CASSKGQGADTEAFF
TRBV5-1	.	TRBJ2-1	.	TGCGCCAGCAGCCTGGGGTGGGGGGACTACAATGAGCAGTTCTTC	CASSLGWGDYNEQFF
TRBV6-5	.	TRBJ2-3	.	TGTGCCAGCAGACGGGGGGACACGGATACGCAGTATTTT	CASRRGDTDTQYF
TRBV7-8	.	TRBJ2-1	.	TGTGCCAGCAGCTACAGGGTCTCGGTCAATGAGCAGTTCTTC	CASSYRVSVNEQFF
TRBV5-6	few	TRBJ2-6	.	TGTGCCAGCAGCCGCTCTGGGGCCAACGTCCTGACTTTC	CASSRSGANVLTF
TRBV7-3	.	TRBJ2-1	.	TGTGCCAGCGCACGGGGCCAAGTTAATGAGCAGTTCTTC	CASARGQVNEQFF
TRBV4-1	.	TRBJ2-5	TRBD2	TGCGCCAGCAGCCAAGATGTTGGCGGGGGGGCCTCAGAGACCCAGTACTTC	CASSQDVGGGASETQYF